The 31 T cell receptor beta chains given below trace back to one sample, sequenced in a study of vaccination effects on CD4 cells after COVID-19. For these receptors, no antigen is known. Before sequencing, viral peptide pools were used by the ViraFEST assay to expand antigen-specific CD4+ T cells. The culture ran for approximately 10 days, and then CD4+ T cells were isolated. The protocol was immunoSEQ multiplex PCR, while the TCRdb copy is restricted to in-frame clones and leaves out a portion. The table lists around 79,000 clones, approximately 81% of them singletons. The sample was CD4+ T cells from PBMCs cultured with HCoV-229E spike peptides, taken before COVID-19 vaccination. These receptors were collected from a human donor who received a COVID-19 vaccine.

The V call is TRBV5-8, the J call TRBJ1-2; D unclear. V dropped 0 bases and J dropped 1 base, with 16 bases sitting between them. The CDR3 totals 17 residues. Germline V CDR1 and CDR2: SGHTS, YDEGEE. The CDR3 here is CASSLGTSPTFNYGYTF. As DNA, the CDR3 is TGTGCCAGCAGCTTGGGGACTTCACCAACGTTTAACTATGGCTACACCTTC.

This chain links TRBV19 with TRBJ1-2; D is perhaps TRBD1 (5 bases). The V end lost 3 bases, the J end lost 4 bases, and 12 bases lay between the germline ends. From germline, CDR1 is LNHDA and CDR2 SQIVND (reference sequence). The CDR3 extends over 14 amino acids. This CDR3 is CASSIGQGGYGYTF. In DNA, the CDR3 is TGTGCCAGTAGTATTGGACAAGGCGGCTATGGCTACACCTTC.

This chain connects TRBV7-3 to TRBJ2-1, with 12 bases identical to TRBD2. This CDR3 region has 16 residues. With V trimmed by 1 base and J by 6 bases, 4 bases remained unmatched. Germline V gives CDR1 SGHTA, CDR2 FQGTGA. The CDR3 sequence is CASSLIPSGGVNEQFF. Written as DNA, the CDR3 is TGTGCCAGCAGCTTAATCCCTAGCGGGGGGGTCAATGAGCAGTTCTTC.

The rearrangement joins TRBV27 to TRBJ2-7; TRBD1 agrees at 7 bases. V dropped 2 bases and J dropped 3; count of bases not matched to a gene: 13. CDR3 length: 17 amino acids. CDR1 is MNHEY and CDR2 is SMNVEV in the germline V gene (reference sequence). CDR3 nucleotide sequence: TGTGCCAGCAGTTTACGGTCTAGGGGGCTACATCGCTACGAGCAGTACGTC. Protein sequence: CASSLRSRGLHRYEQYV.

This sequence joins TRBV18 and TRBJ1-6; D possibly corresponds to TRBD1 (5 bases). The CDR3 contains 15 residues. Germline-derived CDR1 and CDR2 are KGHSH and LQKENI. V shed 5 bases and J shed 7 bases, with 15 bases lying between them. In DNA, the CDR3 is TGTGCCAGCTCAGATACAGGTGGGGAAAATTCACCCCTCCACTTT. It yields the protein CASSDTGGENSPLHF.

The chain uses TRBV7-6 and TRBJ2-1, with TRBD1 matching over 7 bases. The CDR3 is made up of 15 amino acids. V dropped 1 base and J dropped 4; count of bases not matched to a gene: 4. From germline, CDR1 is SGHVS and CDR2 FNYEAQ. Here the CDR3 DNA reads TGTGCCAGCAGCTTAGGGGGCAGGGGGTACAATGAGCAGTTCTTC. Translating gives CASSLGGRGYNEQFF.

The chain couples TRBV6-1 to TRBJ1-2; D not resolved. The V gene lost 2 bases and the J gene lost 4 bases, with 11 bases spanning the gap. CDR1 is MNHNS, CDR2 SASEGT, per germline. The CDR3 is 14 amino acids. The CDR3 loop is CASSERDSFYGYTF. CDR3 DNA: TGTGCCAGCAGTGAACGGGATTCTTTCTATGGCTACACCTTC.

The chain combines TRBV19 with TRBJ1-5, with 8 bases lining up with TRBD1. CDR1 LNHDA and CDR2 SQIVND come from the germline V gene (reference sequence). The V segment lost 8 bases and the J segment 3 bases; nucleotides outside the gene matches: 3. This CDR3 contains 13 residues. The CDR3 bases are TGTGCCAGTCAGGACAGGGTCAATCAGCCCCAGCATTTT. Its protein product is CASQDRVNQPQHF.

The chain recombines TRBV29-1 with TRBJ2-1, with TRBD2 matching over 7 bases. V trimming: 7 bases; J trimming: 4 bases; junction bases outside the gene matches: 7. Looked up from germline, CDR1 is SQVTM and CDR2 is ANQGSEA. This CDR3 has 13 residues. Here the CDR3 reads CSGGGRVYNEQFF. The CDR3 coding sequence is TGCAGCGGGGGTGGGAGGGTGTACAATGAGCAGTTCTTC.

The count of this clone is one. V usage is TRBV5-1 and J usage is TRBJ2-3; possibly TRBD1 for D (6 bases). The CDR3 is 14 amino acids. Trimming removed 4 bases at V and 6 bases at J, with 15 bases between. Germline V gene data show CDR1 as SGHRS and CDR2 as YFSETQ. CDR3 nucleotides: TGCGCCAGCAGCACGTACAGGGAGTCCGATACGCAGTATTTT. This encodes CASSTYRESDTQYF.

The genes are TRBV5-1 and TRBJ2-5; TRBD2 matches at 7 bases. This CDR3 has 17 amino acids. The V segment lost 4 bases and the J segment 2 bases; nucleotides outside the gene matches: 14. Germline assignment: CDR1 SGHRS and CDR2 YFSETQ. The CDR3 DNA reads TGCGCCAGCAGCGCCGGGGGGTCATCTACTTTGCAAGAGACCCAGTACTTC. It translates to CASSAGGSSTLQETQYF.

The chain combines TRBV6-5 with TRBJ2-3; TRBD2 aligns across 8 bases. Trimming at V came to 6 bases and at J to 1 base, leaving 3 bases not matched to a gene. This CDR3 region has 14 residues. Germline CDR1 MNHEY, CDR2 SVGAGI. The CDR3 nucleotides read TGTGCCAGCAGCCTCGGGGGGGGCACAGATACGCAGTATTTT. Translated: CASSLGGGTDTQYF.

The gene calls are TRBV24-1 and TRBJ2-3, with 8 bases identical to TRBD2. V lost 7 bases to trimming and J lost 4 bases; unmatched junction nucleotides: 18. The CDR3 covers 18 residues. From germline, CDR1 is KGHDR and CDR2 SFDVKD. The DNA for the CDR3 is TGTGCCACCAGCGCAGCCTGGGGGAGCGGGGGTCAAGCAGATACGCAGTATTTT. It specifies CATSAAWGSGGQADTQYF.

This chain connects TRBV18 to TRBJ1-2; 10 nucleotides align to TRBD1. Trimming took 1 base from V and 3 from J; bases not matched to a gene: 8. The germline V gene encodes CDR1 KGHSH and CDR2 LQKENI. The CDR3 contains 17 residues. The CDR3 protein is CASSPLHGTGADYGYTF. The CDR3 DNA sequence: TGTGCCAGCTCACCACTACACGGGACAGGGGCCGACTATGGCTACACCTTC. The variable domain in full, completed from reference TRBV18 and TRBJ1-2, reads NAGVMQNPRHLVRRRGQEARLRCSPMKGHSHVYWYRQLPEEGLKFMVYLQKENIIDESGMPKERFSAEFPKEGPSILRIQQVVRGDSAAYFCASSPLHGTGADYGYTFGSGTRLTVV.

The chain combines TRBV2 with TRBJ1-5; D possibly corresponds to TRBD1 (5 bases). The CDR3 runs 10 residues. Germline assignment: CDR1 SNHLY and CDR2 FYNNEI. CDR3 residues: CVRKGSAQHF. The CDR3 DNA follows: TGTGTCAGGAAGGGGTCAGCCCAGCATTTT.

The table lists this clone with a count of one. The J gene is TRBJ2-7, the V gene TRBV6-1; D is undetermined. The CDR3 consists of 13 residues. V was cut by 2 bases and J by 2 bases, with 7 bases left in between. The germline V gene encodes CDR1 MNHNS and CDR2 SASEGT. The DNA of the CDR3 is TGTGCCAGCAGTGAAAACAGAGCCTACGAGCAGTACGTC. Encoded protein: CASSENRAYEQYV.

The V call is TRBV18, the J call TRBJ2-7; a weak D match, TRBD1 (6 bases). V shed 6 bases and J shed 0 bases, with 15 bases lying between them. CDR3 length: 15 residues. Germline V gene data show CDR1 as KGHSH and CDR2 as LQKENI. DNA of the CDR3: TGTGCCAGCTCGCCCGACCAGGGGAGCTCCTACGAGCAGTACGTC. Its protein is CASSPDQGSSYEQYV.

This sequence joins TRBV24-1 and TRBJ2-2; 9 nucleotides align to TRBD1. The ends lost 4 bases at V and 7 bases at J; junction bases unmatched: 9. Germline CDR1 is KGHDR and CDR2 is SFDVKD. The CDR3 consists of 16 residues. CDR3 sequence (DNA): TGTGCCACCAGTGACGTGACAGGGGGAAAGGGCGGGGAGCTGTTTTTT. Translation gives CATSDVTGGKGGELFF.

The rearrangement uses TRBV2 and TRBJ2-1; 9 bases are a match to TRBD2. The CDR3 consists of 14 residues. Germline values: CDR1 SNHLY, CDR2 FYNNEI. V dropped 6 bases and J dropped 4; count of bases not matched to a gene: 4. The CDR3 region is CASRAGGPYNEQFF. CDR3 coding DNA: TGTGCCAGCAGGGCGGGGGGGCCATACAATGAGCAGTTCTTC. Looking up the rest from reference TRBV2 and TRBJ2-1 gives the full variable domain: EPEVTQTPSHQVTQMGQEVILRCVPISNHLYFYWYRQILGQKVEFLVSFYNNEISEKSEIFDDQFSVERPDGSNFTLKIRSTKLEDSAMYFCASRAGGPYNEQFFGPGTRLTVL.

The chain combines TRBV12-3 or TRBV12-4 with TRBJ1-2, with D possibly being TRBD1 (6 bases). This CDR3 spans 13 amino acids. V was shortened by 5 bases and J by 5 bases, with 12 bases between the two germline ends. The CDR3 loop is CASSRTVTYGYTF. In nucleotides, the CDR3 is TGTGCCAGCAGTAGGACAGTTACTTATGGCTACACCTTC.

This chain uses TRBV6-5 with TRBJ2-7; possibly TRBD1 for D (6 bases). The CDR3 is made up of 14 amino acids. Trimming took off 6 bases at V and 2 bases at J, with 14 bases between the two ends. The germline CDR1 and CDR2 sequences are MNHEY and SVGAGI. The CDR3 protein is CASRLATGPYEQYV. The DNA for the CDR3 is TGTGCCAGCAGATTGGCGACAGGCCCCTACGAGCAGTACGTC.

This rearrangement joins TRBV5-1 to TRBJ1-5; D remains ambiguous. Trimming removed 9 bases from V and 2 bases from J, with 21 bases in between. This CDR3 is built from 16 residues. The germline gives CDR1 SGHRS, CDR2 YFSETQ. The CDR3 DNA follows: TGCGCCACCCAAGATGGGGTGATAATCCGCAATCAGCCCCAGCATTTT. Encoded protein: CATQDGVIIRNQPQHF.

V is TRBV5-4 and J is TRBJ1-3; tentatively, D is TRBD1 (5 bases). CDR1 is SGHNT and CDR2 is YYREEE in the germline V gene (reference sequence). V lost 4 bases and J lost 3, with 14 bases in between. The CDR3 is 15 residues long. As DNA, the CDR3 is TGTGCCAGCAGCCCCGGCCGGGGGGATGGAAACACCATATATTTT. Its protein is CASSPGRGDGNTIYF.

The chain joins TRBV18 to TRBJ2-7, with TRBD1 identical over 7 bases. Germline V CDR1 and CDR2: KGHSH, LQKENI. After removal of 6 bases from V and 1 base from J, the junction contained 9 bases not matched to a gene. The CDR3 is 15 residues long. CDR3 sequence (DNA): TGTGCCAGCTCTCAGGGGGTCGGCGGTTCCTACGAGCAGTACGTC. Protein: CASSQGVGGSYEQYV.

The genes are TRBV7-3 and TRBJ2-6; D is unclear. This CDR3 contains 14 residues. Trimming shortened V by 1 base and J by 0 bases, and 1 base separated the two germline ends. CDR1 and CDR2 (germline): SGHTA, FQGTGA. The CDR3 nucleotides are TGTGCCAGCAGCTTAAGCTCTGGGGCCAACGTCCTGACTTTC. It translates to CASSLSSGANVLTF.

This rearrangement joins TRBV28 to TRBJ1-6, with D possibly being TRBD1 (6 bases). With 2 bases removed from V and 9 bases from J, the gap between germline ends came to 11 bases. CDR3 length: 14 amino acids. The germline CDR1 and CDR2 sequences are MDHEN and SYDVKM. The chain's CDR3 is CASSLNRVSSPLHF. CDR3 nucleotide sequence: TGTGCCAGCAGTTTAAACAGGGTTTCTTCACCCCTCCACTTT.

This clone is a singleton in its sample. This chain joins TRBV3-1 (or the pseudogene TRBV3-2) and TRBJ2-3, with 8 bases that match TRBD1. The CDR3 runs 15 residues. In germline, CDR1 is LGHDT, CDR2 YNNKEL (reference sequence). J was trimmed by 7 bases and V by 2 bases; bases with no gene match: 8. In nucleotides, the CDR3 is TGTGCCAGCAGCCAATTTACGGGACAGGCAAATACGCAGTATTTT. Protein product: CASSQFTGQANTQYF.

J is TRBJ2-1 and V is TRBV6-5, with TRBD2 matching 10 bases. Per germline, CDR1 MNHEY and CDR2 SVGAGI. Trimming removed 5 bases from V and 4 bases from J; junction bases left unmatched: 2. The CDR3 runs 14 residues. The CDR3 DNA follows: TGTGCCAGCAGTCCGGGACTAGCGTACAATGAGCAGTTCTTC. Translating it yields CASSPGLAYNEQFF.

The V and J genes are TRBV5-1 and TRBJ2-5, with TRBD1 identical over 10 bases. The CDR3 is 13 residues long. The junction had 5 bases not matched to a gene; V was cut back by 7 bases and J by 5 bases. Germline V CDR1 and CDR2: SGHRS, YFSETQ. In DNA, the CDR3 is TGCGCCAGCGGACAGGGGGAAAGTGAGACCCAGTACTTC. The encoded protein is CASGQGESETQYF. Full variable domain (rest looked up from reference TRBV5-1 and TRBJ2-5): KAGVTQTPRYLIKTRGQQVTLSCSPISGHRSVSWYQQTPGQGLQFLFEYFSETQRNKGNFPGRFSGRQFSNSRSEMNVSTLELGDSALYLCASGQGESETQYFGPGTRLLVL.

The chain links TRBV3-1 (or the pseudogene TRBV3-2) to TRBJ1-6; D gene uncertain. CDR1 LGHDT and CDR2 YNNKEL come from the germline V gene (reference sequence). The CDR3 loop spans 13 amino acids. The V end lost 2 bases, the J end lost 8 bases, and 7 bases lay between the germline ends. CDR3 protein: CASSQQGYSPLHF. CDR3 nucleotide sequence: TGTGCCAGCAGCCAACAAGGATATTCACCCCTCCACTTT.

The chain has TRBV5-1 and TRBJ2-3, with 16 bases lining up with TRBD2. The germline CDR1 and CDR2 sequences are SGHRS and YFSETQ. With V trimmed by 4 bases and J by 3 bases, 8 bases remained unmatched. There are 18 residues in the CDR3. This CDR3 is CASSPGTSGGARTDTQYF. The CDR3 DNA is TGCGCCAGCAGCCCAGGGACTAGCGGGGGGGCCAGGACAGATACGCAGTATTTT.